This T cell receptor beta chain was found in a study of blood T cell repertoires in COVID-19. Across the study: COVID-19 samples collected from the United States, Italy and Spain covered acute and convalescent phases. In each case, the material was cDNA or gDNA derived from T cells, B-cell-depleted T cells, or PBMCs.

Note on this clone: This sample also contains other DNA sequences that code for the same CDR3.

Method: immunoSEQ multiplex PCR; TCRdb's copy keeps in-frame clones and lacks some. The sample has roughly 180,000 clones, roughly 79% seen once; the top ten hold approximately 10%. The V gene end was trimmed by 3 bases and the J gene end by 1 base; junction bases not matched to a gene: 2. Germline V CDR1 and CDR2: SGHTA, FQGNSA. The CDR3 is 15 residues long. Sequences were obtained from peripheral blood. The chain couples TRBV7-2 to TRBJ1-1; TRBD1 agrees at 10 bases. This TCR was sampled from a woman in her thirties or forties with COVID-19, enrolled during active disease. The CDR3 DNA follows: TGTGCCAGCAGCTTCAGACAGGGGGCGAACACTGAAGCTTTCTTT. This encodes CASSFRQGANTEAFF.